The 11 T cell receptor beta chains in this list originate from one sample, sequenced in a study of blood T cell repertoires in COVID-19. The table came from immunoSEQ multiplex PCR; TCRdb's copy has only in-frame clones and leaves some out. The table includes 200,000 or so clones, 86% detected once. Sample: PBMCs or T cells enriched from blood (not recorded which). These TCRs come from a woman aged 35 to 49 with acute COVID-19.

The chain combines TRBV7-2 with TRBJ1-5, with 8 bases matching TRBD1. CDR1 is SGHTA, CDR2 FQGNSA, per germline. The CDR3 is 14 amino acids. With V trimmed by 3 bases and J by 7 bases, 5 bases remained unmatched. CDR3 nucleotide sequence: TGTGCCAGCAGCTTCAGGGGGCAGAGCCAGCCCCAGCATTTT. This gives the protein CASSFRGQSQPQHF.

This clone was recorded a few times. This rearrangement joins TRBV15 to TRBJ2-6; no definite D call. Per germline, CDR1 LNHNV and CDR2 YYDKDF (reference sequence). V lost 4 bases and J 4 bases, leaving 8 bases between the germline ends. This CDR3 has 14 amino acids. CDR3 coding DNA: TGTGCCACCAGCATGGCCTCGGGGGCCAACGTCCTGACTTTC. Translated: CATSMASGANVLTF. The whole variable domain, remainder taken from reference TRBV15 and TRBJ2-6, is DAMVIQNPRYQVTQFGKPVTLSCSQTLNHNVMYWYQQKSSQAPKLLFHYYDKDFNNEADTPDNFQSRRPNTSFCFLDIRSPGLGDTAMYLCATSMASGANVLTFGAGSRLTVL.

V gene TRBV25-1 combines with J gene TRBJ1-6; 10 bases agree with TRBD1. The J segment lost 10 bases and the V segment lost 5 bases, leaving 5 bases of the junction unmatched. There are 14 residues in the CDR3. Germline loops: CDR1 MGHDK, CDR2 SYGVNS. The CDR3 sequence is CASSTGTGASPLHF. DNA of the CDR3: TGTGCCAGCAGTACCGGGACAGGGGCCTCACCCCTCCACTTT. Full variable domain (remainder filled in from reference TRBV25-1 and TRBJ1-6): EADIYQTPRYLVIGTGKKITLECSQTMGHDKMYWYQQDPGMELHLIHYSYGVNSTEKGDLSSESTVSRIRTEHFPLTLESARPSHTSQYLCASSTGTGASPLHFGNGTRLTVT.

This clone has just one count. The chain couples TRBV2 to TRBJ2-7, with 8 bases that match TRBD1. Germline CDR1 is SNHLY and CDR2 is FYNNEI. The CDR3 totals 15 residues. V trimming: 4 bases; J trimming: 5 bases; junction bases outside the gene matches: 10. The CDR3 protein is CASSARVAGGNEQYF. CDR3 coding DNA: TGTGCCAGCAGTGCTCGCGTGGCAGGGGGCAACGAGCAGTACTTC.

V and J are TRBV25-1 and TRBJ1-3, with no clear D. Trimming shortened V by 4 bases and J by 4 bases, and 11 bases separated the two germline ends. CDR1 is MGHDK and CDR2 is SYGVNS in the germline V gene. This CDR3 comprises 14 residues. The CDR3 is CASSAQAGGNTIYF. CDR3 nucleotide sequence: TGTGCCAGCAGTGCCCAGGCGGGAGGAAACACCATATATTTT.

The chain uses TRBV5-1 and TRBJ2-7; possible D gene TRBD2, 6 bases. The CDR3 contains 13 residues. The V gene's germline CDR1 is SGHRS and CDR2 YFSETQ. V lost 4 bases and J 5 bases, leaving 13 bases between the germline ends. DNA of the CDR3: TGCGCCAGCAGCAGGGATGGCGGGGACGAGCAGTACGTC. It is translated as CASSRDGGDEQYV.

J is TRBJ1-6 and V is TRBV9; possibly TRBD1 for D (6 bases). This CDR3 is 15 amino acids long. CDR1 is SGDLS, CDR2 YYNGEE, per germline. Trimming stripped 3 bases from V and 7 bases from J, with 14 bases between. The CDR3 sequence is CASSEGGQVNSPLHF. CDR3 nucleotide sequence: TGTGCCAGCAGCGAGGGGGGGCAGGTGAATTCACCCCTCCACTTT.

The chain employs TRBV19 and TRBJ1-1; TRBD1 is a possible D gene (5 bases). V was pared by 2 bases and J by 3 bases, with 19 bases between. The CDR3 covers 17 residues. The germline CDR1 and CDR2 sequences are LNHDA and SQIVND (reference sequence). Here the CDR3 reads CASSINPLWGVHTEAFF. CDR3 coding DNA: TGTGCCAGTAGTATAAATCCTCTGTGGGGGGTGCACACTGAAGCTTTCTTT.

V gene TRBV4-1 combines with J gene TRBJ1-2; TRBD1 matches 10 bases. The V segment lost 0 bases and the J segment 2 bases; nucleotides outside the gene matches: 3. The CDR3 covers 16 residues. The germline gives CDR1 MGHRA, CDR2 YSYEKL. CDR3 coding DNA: TGCGCCAGCAGCCAAGATGTGGGACAGGGGAACTATGGCTACACCTTC. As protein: CASSQDVGQGNYGYTF.

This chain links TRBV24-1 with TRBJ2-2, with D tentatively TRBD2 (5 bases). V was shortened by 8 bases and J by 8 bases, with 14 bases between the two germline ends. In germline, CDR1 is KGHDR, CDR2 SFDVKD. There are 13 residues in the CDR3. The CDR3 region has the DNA TGTGCCACCACCCTGGGAGAAACGGGGGAGCTGTTTTTT. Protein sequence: CATTLGETGELFF.

CDR3 loop: CASMAGGASGNTIYF. In DNA, the CDR3 is TGTGCCAGTATGGCAGGGGGCGCGTCTGGAAACACCATATATTTT. V is TRBV19 and J is TRBJ1-3; TRBD1 agrees at 8 bases. The V and J ends lost 7 bases and 1 base, in that order; junction bases with no gene match: 6. Germline CDR1 and CDR2: LNHDA and SQIVND (reference sequence). The CDR3 contains 15 residues. Filled out from reference TRBV19 and TRBJ1-3, the complete variable domain reads DGGITQSPKYLFRKEGQNVTLSCEQNLNHDAMYWYRQDPGQGLRLIYYSQIVNDFQKGDIAEGYSVSREKKESFPLTVTSAQKNPTAFYLCASMAGGASGNTIYFGEGSWLTVV.